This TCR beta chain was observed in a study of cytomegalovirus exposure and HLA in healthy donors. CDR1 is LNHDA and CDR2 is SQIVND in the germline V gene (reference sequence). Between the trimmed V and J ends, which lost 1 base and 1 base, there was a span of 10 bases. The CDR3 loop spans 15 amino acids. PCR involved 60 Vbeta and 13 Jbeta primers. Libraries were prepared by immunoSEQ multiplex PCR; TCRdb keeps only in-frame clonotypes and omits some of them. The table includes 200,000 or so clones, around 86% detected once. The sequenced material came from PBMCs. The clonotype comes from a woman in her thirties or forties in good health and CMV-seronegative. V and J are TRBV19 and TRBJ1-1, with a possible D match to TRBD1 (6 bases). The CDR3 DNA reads TGTGCCAGTAGTATAGCGGGCAGGGGGAACACTGAAGCTTTCTTT. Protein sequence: CASSIAGRGNTEAFF.